The next 24 T cell receptor beta chains were all read from a single sample in a study of shared clonotypes between healthy human individuals. Positive CCR7 selection of CD45RO-negative cells yielded the naive CD8 cells, and terminally differentiated effector memory CD45RA+ cells were excluded. The assay was immunoSEQ multiplex PCR, and TCRdb's table has in-frame clones only and misses some. The sample comprises roughly 2,000,000 clones, about 95% of which are singletons, and roughly 1% rests with the top ten. Specimen: naive CD8+ T cells sorted from blood. Receptors originate from a man younger than 35 in good health.

The chain carries TRBV27 and TRBJ2-3; 11 nucleotides agree with TRBD2. The CDR3 loop spans 17 amino acids. The J segment lost 0 bases and the V segment lost 6 bases, leaving 8 bases of the junction unmatched. Germline lookup yields CDR1 MNHEY and CDR2 SMNVEV (reference sequence). CDR3 sequence (DNA): TGTGCCAGCAGCCCGGGACTAGCGGAACCTAGCACAGATACGCAGTATTTT. It yields the protein CASSPGLAEPSTDTQYF.

The table lists this clone with a count of one. This sequence joins TRBV16 and TRBJ2-2; TRBD2 might be the D (5 bases). Germline CDR1 reads KGHSY; CDR2 reads FQNENV. Trimming stripped 4 bases from V and 5 bases from J, with 11 bases between. This CDR3 has 14 amino acids. The CDR3 spells CASSPRGGTGELFF. The CDR3 region has the DNA TGTGCCAGCAGCCCCCGAGGCGGGACCGGGGAGCTGTTTTTT.

This chain uses TRBV9 with TRBJ2-7, with D unclear. This CDR3 region has 12 residues. Germline CDR1 is SGDLS and CDR2 is YYNGEE. The V end was cut by 0 bases, the J end by 4 bases, with 5 bases between. The CDR3 loop reads CASSVERYEQYF. The CDR3 coding sequence is TGTGCCAGCAGCGTAGAAAGGTACGAGCAGTACTTC. Full variable domain (outside the CDR3, taken from reference TRBV9 and TRBJ2-7): DSGVTQTPKHLITATGQRVTLRCSPRSGDLSVYWYQQSLDQGLQFLIQYYNGEERAKGNILERFSAQQFPDLHSELNLSSLELGDSALYFCASSVERYEQYFGPGTRLTVT.

The V call is TRBV19, the J call TRBJ1-2, with 9 bases that match TRBD1. Trimming at V came to 1 base and at J to 8 bases, leaving 11 bases not matched to a gene. The CDR3 length is 16 residues. CDR1 is LNHDA, CDR2 SQIVND, per germline (reference sequence). CDR3 residues: CASSIAPAGTGLGYTF. Written as DNA, the CDR3 is TGTGCCAGTAGTATAGCACCAGCGGGGACAGGGCTGGGCTACACCTTC. The whole variable domain, filled in from reference TRBV19 and TRBJ1-2, reads DGGITQSPKYLFRKEGQNVTLSCEQNLNHDAMYWYRQDPGQGLRLIYYSQIVNDFQKGDIAEGYSVSREKKESFPLTVTSAQKNPTAFYLCASSIAPAGTGLGYTFGSGTRLTVV.

The rearrangement joins TRBV4-3 to TRBJ2-7; D unclear. This CDR3 contains 14 residues. V was cut by 0 bases and J by 4 bases, with 10 bases left in between. Germline lookup yields CDR1 LGHNA and CDR2 YSLEER. The CDR3 loop reads CASSQDPPPYEQYF. CDR3 nucleotide sequence: TGCGCCAGCAGCCAAGATCCCCCCCCTTACGAGCAGTACTTC.

This chain connects TRBV9 to TRBJ2-7; D is perhaps TRBD2 (6 bases). This CDR3 is 15 amino acids long. The germline V gene encodes CDR1 SGDLS and CDR2 YYNGEE. Deletions cut 2 bases from V and 2 bases from J, with 14 bases between. Written as DNA, the CDR3 is TGTGCCAGCAGCGTGGGCGCGGGACCCCCCTACGAGCAGTACTTC. Amino acid sequence: CASSVGAGPPYEQYF. The whole variable domain, filled in from reference TRBV9 and TRBJ2-7, reads DSGVTQTPKHLITATGQRVTLRCSPRSGDLSVYWYQQSLDQGLQFLIQYYNGEERAKGNILERFSAQQFPDLHSELNLSSLELGDSALYFCASSVGAGPPYEQYFGPGTRLTVT.

The chain links TRBV7-9 to TRBJ1-4; possibly TRBD1 for D (6 bases). The V gene lost 2 bases and the J gene lost 8 bases, with 18 bases spanning the gap. The CDR3 runs 16 residues. Germline CDR1 is SEHNR and CDR2 is FQNEAQ (reference sequence). As DNA, the CDR3 is TGTGCCAGCAGCTTACTGGCGCAGGGGATAGGAGAAAAACTGTTTTTT. It codes for CASSLLAQGIGEKLFF.

The rearrangement joins TRBV6-1 to TRBJ1-5, with TRBD1 matching 7 bases. This CDR3 is built from 15 residues. The V and J ends lost 6 bases and 4 bases, in that order; junction bases with no gene match: 9. CDR1 MNHNS and CDR2 SASEGT come from the germline V gene. The CDR3 sequence is CASSHPPTGNQPQHF. The CDR3 DNA is TGTGCCAGCAGCCATCCCCCGACAGGGAATCAGCCCCAGCATTTT.

This chain uses TRBV5-6 with TRBJ1-1; the D is unclear. V dropped 4 bases and J dropped 4 bases, with 2 bases sitting between them. This CDR3 has 10 residues. Germline CDR1 and CDR2: SGHDT and YYEEEE. The CDR3 spells CASSGTEAFF. In DNA form, the CDR3 reads TGTGCCAGCAGCGGCACTGAAGCTTTCTTT.

The sample holds one count of this clone. The rearrangement links TRBV7-8 to TRBJ2-5; the D is unclear. CDR1 and CDR2 (germline): SGHVS, FQNEAQ. The CDR3 contains 13 residues. V shed 5 bases and J shed 0 bases, with 7 bases lying between them. The DNA of the CDR3 is TGTGCCAGCAGCCCCGGCGACCAAGAGACCCAGTACTTC. It is translated as CASSPGDQETQYF.

The chain combines TRBV6-1 with TRBJ2-7; D unclear. V gave up 2 bases and J gave up 2 bases, with 10 bases separating them. Per the germline V gene, CDR1 is MNHNS and CDR2 is SASEGT. The CDR3 runs 14 residues. CDR3 loop: CASSENVRTYEQYF. In DNA, the CDR3 is TGTGCCAGCAGTGAAAATGTCAGGACCTACGAGCAGTACTTC.

As concerns this clone: The same CDR3 also results from other DNA sequences found in this sample. The chain has TRBV11-2 and TRBJ2-1; perhaps TRBD2 as D (6 bases). CDR1 and CDR2 (germline): SGHAT, FQNNGV. Between the trimmed V and J ends, which lost 4 bases and 1 base, there was a span of 8 bases. There are 14 residues in the CDR3. For the CDR3, the DNA is TGTGCCAGCAGCTCCCGGGGGTCCTACAATGAGCAGTTCTTC. The encoded protein is CASSSRGSYNEQFF.

The gene calls are TRBV7-9 and TRBJ1-1; 9 bases fit TRBD1. This CDR3 region has 16 residues. The V and J ends lost 4 bases and 5 bases, in that order; junction bases with no gene match: 11. CDR1 is SEHNR, CDR2 FQNEAQ, per germline (reference sequence). CDR3: CASSSPQGAGGTEAFF. In nucleotides, the CDR3 is TGTGCCAGCAGCTCTCCACAGGGGGCCGGAGGAACTGAAGCTTTCTTT.

The chain is built from TRBV28 and TRBJ2-3; D remains ambiguous. The V end lost 4 bases, the J end lost 0 bases, and 11 bases lay between the germline ends. CDR1 is MDHEN and CDR2 is SYDVKM in the germline V gene. The CDR3 runs 15 residues. CDR3 bases: TGTGCCAGCAGTTCTCTGGCGGACAGCACAGATACGCAGTATTTT. Translation gives CASSSLADSTDTQYF. The full variable domain, with the rest looked up from reference TRBV28 and TRBJ2-3, is DVKVTQSSRYLVKRTGEKVFLECVQDMDHENMFWYRQDPGLGLRLIYFSYDVKMKEKGDIPEGYSVSREKKERFSLILESASTNQTSMYLCASSSLADSTDTQYFGPGTRLTVL.

The count of this clone is one. The chain combines TRBV6-5 with TRBJ2-7, with 7 bases fitting TRBD1. The CDR3 spans 14 residues. V was clipped by 2 bases and J by 6 bases; unmatched bases: 7. CDR1 is MNHEY and CDR2 is SVGAGI in the germline V gene. CDR3: CASSYAQGVGEQYF. Here the CDR3 DNA reads TGTGCCAGCAGTTACGCTCAGGGGGTGGGCGAGCAGTACTTC.

This chain links TRBV7-2 with TRBJ1-1; 7 bases line up with TRBD1. Germline CDR1 SGHTA, CDR2 FQGNSA. Unmatched junction bases numbered 4, after V lost 8 bases and J lost 1 base. The CDR3 loop spans 13 amino acids. The CDR3 coding sequence is TGTGCCAGCCGCGGGACAGCGAACACTGAAGCTTTCTTT. Translated: CASRGTANTEAFF.

The chain joins TRBV11-2 to TRBJ1-1; 8 positions match TRBD1. This CDR3 is 12 amino acids long. Germline CDR1 reads SGHAT; CDR2 reads FQNNGV. The ends lost 4 bases at V and 11 bases at J; junction bases unmatched: 6. In nucleotides, the CDR3 is TGTGCCAGCAGCTACCTACAGGGGGACGCTTTCTTT. Amino acids: CASSYLQGDAFF.

This clone was picked up a small number of times. The V call is TRBV19, the J call TRBJ2-2; 8 nucleotides line up with TRBD2. The CDR3 consists of 14 residues. Germline V gene sequence: CDR1 LNHDA, CDR2 SQIVND (reference sequence). V was clipped by 7 bases and J by 7 bases; unmatched bases: 8. The CDR3 nucleotides read TGTGCCAGTACAGTCGCGGGAGGTGACGGGGAGCTGTTTTTT. Its protein is CASTVAGGDGELFF.

The rearrangement uses TRBV27 and TRBJ2-7; no definite D call. Germline V lookup: CDR1 MNHEY, CDR2 SMNVEV (reference sequence). V was pared by 4 bases and J by 2 bases, with 6 bases between. The CDR3 has 12 amino acids. The chain's CDR3 is CASSSYAYEQYF. The CDR3 nucleotides are TGTGCCAGCAGTTCTTATGCCTACGAGCAGTACTTC.

The rearrangement links TRBV5-8 to TRBJ1-1; D uncertain. V lost 5 bases and J lost 1, with 9 bases in between. Germline values: CDR1 SGHTS, CDR2 YDEGEE. This CDR3 has 13 amino acids. In DNA form, the CDR3 reads TGTGCCAGCAGGGGAGGGTCGAACACTGAAGCTTTCTTT. Protein sequence: CASRGGSNTEAFF.

Concerning this clone: Distinct nucleotide sequences in the sample also encode this CDR3. The rearrangement uses TRBV5-4 and TRBJ2-5, with a weak D call TRBD2 (5 bases). The germline gives CDR1 SGHNT, CDR2 YYREEE (reference sequence). The V and J ends lost 0 bases and 4 bases respectively, with 7 bases between them. This CDR3 is 13 amino acids long. CDR3 sequence reads: CASSLDSGETQYF. The CDR3 nucleotides are TGTGCCAGCAGCTTGGACAGCGGAGAGACCCAGTACTTC.

Comment on this clone: Other DNA variants within this sample encode the same CDR3. This chain links TRBV7-9 with TRBJ1-1, with D possibly TRBD1 on 5 matching bases. Germline V gene sequence: CDR1 SEHNR, CDR2 FQNEAQ (reference sequence). V was trimmed by 0 bases and J by 8 bases, leaving 7 bases between them. The CDR3 extends over 12 amino acids. The CDR3: CASSLAGTEAFF. CDR3 DNA sequence: TGTGCCAGCAGCTTAGCCGGGACCGAAGCTTTCTTT.

This chain joins TRBV7-9 and TRBJ2-1, with 10 bases fitting TRBD2. Germline V CDR1 and CDR2: SEHNR, FQNEAQ (reference sequence). The CDR3 has 14 amino acids. Unmatched junction bases numbered 1, after V lost 4 bases and J lost 4 bases. The CDR3 spells CASSSLAGYNEQFF. The CDR3 region has the DNA TGTGCCAGCAGCTCACTAGCGGGGTACAATGAGCAGTTCTTC.

This sequence joins TRBV4-1 and TRBJ1-2, with no clear D. This CDR3 region has 14 residues. Germline CDR1 MGHRA, CDR2 YSYEKL. V gave up 0 bases and J gave up 5 bases, with 10 bases separating them. The chain's CDR3 is CASSQDLGAYGYTF. The CDR3 coding sequence is TGCGCCAGCAGCCAAGATTTAGGAGCTTATGGCTACACCTTC.